This T cell receptor beta chain was observed in a study of blood T cell repertoires in COVID-19. Looking at the study overall: Sites in the United States, Italy and Spain provided acute and convalescent COVID-19 samples. Sample material is recorded as cDNA or gDNA derived from T cells, B-cell-depleted T cells, or PBMCs.

This CDR3 spans 16 amino acids. Losses at the gene ends were 0 bases for V and 4 bases for J; bases not matched to a gene: 5. Per germline, CDR1 SGHRS and CDR2 YFSETQ. How the authors handled the data: Scientists estimated how many nucleated cells there were by amplifying reference gene primers. Generated by immunoSEQ multiplex PCR, the TCRdb table keeps only in-frame clones and is missing some. Clonal size and the V and J genes are those of that table, whereas D and trimming came from the DNA. The sample has roughly 80,000 clones, about 83% seen once. The source of this sequence is a woman aged 55-70 years with acute or convalescent COVID-19. The chain uses TRBV5-1 and TRBJ2-2; TRBD2 matches at 8 bases. The sequenced material came from peripheral blood. The CDR3, as DNA: TGCGCCAGCAGCTTGGGAAGCGGGAGTGGCACCGGGGAGCTGTTTTTT. It translates to CASSLGSGSGTGELFF.